This TCR beta chain was sequenced in a study of early T cells in non-severe SARS-CoV-2 infection. Study background: Sequencing targeted bulk RNA from unsorted whole blood, leaving chains unpaired.

CDR1 is SEHNR, CDR2 FQNEAQ, per germline (reference sequence). V was clipped by 0 bases and J by 10 bases; unmatched bases: 9. This CDR3 spans 16 amino acids. Notes on this clonotype: Its antigen is still unknown.

Researchers attached unique molecular identifiers to individual cDNA molecules. TCRdb re-derived calls from the 5' RACE reads in MiXCR, one entry per CDR3 protein. This sample has fewer than 80,000 distinct CDR3 sequences, with 13% found just once. Study conclusions and caveats: Database matching using VDJdb favored anti-spike CD8 responses, with private and CD4 specificities left missing.

The material sequenced was whole blood. The chain combines TRBV7-9 with TRBJ2-6; 7 nucleotides line up with TRBD1. This clonotype was sampled from an adult who was a healthcare worker with PCR-confirmed SARS-CoV-2 infection or an uninfected control (not recorded which). CDR3 bases: TGTGCCAGCAGCTTAGCCTCACCGGGACAGCGAAACGTCCTGACTTTC. It translates to CASSLASPGQRNVLTF.